Below, 29 T cell receptor beta chains from the same sample are listed, as sequenced in a study of spatial heterogeneity in lung cancer. Each CDR3 protein gets one entry after TCRdb re-called the 5' RACE reads with MiXCR. Of under 30,000 distinct CDR3 sequences in the sample, under 7% were seen once. Regarding time point: blood at routine non-recurrence follow-up after resection. Unsorted whole RNA samples from tumor, nontumor lung or frozen PBMC were sequenced. This sample comprised PBMCs, obtained at follow-up. The receptors stem from a male donor with early-stage non-small cell lung cancer.

The chain links TRBV6-5 to TRBJ1-1; no definite D call. Germline CDR1 reads MNHEY; CDR2 reads SVGAGI. With 0 bases removed from V and 1 base from J, the gap between germline ends came to 12 bases. There are 16 residues in the CDR3. CDR3 sequence (DNA): TGTGCCAGCAGTTACTCGTGGGCAGCCCCGAACACTGAAGCTTTCTTT. It translates to CASSYSWAAPNTEAFF.

The sample holds many counts of this clonotype. This chain connects TRBV5-5 to TRBJ1-3, with TRBD1 matching 9 bases. The trim removed 5 bases at V and 1 base at J, leaving 7 bases unmatched. CDR3 length: 16 amino acids. Germline CDR1 reads SGHKS; CDR2 reads YYEKEE (reference sequence). The CDR3 sequence is CASRPGQGPSGNTIYF. The CDR3 DNA reads TGTGCCAGCAGACCGGGACAGGGACCGTCTGGAAACACCATATATTTT.

This clonotype was counted many times. For the CDR3, the DNA is TGTGCCAGCAGCCAAACCGGGGGGACAGGACAGTACGTC. It is translated as CASSQTGGTGQYV. The genes are TRBV16 and TRBJ2-7, with D possibly matching TRBD1 (8 bases). Germline V gives CDR1 KGHSY, CDR2 FQNENV. V lost 2 bases to trimming and J lost 10 bases, with 15 bases between them. The CDR3 is 13 amino acids.

The chain carries TRBV20-1 and TRBJ2-7, with TRBD2 matching 8 bases. V was pared by 0 bases and J by 6 bases, with 1 base of the junction left unmatched. The CDR3 spans 12 residues. The germline V gene has CDR1 DFQATT and CDR2 SNEGSKA (reference sequence). CDR3 amino acids: CSARDGGAEQYF. The CDR3 DNA sequence: TGCAGTGCTAGAGACGGGGGGGCCGAGCAGTACTTC.

This clonotype has ten or more counts. The chain links TRBV12-3 or TRBV12-4 to TRBJ1-6, with D maybe TRBD1 (5 bases). The V end was cut by 5 bases, the J end by 7 bases, with 12 bases between. This CDR3 contains 14 residues. In DNA, the CDR3 is TGTGCCAGCAGTAGGGACGGAGAAAATTCACCCCTCCACTTT. Its translation: CASSRDGENSPLHF.

This clonotype appeared a few times. V and J are TRBV4-3 and TRBJ2-1; 7 nucleotides align to TRBD2. Per germline, CDR1 LGHNA and CDR2 YSLEER. The trim removed 3 bases at V and 8 bases at J, leaving 10 bases unmatched. The CDR3 consists of 15 residues. In nucleotides, the CDR3 is TGCGCCAGCAGCCAGGGAACCGGGACTACCGATGAGCAGTTCTTC. The encoded protein is CASSQGTGTTDEQFF.

This clonotype was seen at least ten times. Here the CDR3 reads CASSVVASGGQYF. The CDR3 DNA is TGTGCCAGCAGCGTAGTCGCTAGCGGGGGGCAGTATTTT. The chain uses TRBV9 and TRBJ2-3; 10 nucleotides agree with TRBD2. This CDR3 contains 13 residues. J lost 11 bases, V lost 0 bases, and 3 bases had no gene match. Germline lookup yields CDR1 SGDLS and CDR2 YYNGEE.

This clonotype showed up many times. The genes are TRBV29-1 and TRBJ2-5; D gene uncertain. The CDR3 is 11 residues long. The V gene's germline CDR1 is SQVTM and CDR2 ANQGSEA. V lost 3 bases, J lost 5 bases, and 7 bases lay in between. The CDR3 protein is CSVELGETQYF. In nucleotides, the CDR3 is TGCAGCGTTGAGCTGGGGGAGACCCAGTACTTC.

This clonotype has more than one count but fewer than ten. This chain's CDR3 is CASSLGGQEGNYGYTF. In nucleotides, the CDR3 is TGTGCCAGCAGCTTGGGGGGACAGGAAGGAAACTATGGCTACACCTTC. V usage is TRBV7-9 and J usage is TRBJ1-2, with TRBD1 identical over 8 bases. Trimming removed 3 bases from V and 2 bases from J; junction bases left unmatched: 8. CDR1 is SEHNR, CDR2 FQNEAQ, per germline (reference sequence). The CDR3 consists of 16 residues.

This clonotype was detected only a few times. V is TRBV20-1 and J is TRBJ2-1; no clear D. Germline CDR1 and CDR2: DFQATT and SNEGSKA (reference sequence). CDR3 length: 14 residues. V was clipped by 3 bases and J by 8 bases, with 17 bases between them. CDR3 residues: CSASWTTGVDEQFF. CDR3 nucleotides: TGCAGTGCTAGCTGGACCACTGGGGTGGATGAGCAGTTCTTC.

This clonotype has ten or more counts. This chain connects TRBV6-6 to TRBJ1-5; D is perhaps TRBD1 (5 bases). The CDR3 is 17 amino acids. The V and J ends lost 2 bases and 0 bases respectively, with 14 bases between them. CDR1 and CDR2 from the germline V gene are MNHNY and SVGAGI (reference sequence). The CDR3 loop is CASSYDGKGVSNQPQHF. Here the CDR3 DNA reads TGTGCCAGCAGTTACGATGGGAAAGGGGTTAGCAATCAGCCCCAGCATTTT.

This clonotype was detected a few times. J is TRBJ2-7 and V is TRBV19; D remains ambiguous. From germline, CDR1 is LNHDA and CDR2 SQIVND (reference sequence). The V end lost 2 bases, the J end lost 6 bases, and 11 bases lay between the germline ends. CDR3 length: 13 residues. The CDR3 is CASSITARREQYF. The CDR3 DNA is TGTGCCAGTAGTATAACGGCTAGACGCGAGCAGTACTTC.

Only a few counts were recorded for this clonotype. The V call is TRBV5-1, the J call TRBJ2-1, with D maybe TRBD1 (6 bases). Germline CDR1 is SGHRS and CDR2 is YFSETQ. Trimming removed 0 bases from V and 6 bases from J, with 13 bases in between. The CDR3 has 15 residues. The CDR3 DNA reads TGCGCCAGCAGCTTGGTTACAGGGTTTGGCAATGAGCAGTTCTTC. Residues: CASSLVTGFGNEQFF.

This clonotype was recorded at least ten times. This chain uses TRBV7-8 with TRBJ2-3, with TRBD1 matching over 9 bases. Germline CDR1 is SGHVS and CDR2 is FQNEAQ. This CDR3 is 15 amino acids long. V lost 2 bases to trimming and J lost 2 bases; unmatched junction nucleotides: 2. The CDR3 reads CASSLRQGVTDTQYF. CDR3 sequence (DNA): TGTGCCAGCAGCTTACGACAGGGGGTCACAGATACGCAGTATTTT. Full variable domain (outside the CDR3, taken from reference TRBV7-8 and TRBJ2-3): GAGVSQSPRYKVAKRGQDVALRCDPISGHVSLFWYQQALGQGPEFLTYFQNEAQLDKSGLPSDRFFAERPEGSVSTLKIQRTQQEDSAVYLCASSLRQGVTDTQYFGPGTRLTVL.

V gene TRBV12-3 or TRBV12-4 combines with J gene TRBJ2-1, with 11 bases fitting TRBD2. The trim removed 6 bases at V and 4 bases at J, leaving 5 bases unmatched. The CDR3 runs 15 residues. CDR3 sequence (DNA): TGTGCCAGCAGGCCTACTAGCGGGGGATACAATGAGCAGTTCTTC. Residues: CASRPTSGGYNEQFF.

This clonotype was seen many times. The chain recombines TRBV29-1 with TRBJ2-3; 7 positions agree with TRBD2. The V gene end was trimmed by 1 base and the J gene end by 5 bases; junction bases not matched to a gene: 0. The germline CDR1 and CDR2 sequences are SQVTM and ANQGSEA. This CDR3 has 12 residues. The CDR3 protein is CSVEAGGDTQYF. The DNA for the CDR3 is TGCAGCGTTGAAGCGGGGGGAGATACGCAGTATTTT.

This clonotype appeared many times. V and J are TRBV7-8 and TRBJ2-7, with D possibly matching TRBD2 (6 bases). CDR3 length: 16 amino acids. Germline V gene data show CDR1 as SGHVS and CDR2 as FQNEAQ. V gave up 6 bases and J gave up 6 bases, with 24 bases separating them. The CDR3: CASREGSPLPTFEQYF. The CDR3 region has the DNA TGTGCCAGCAGGGAGGGGAGTCCCCTCCCTACGTTCGAGCAGTACTTC.

This clonotype was seen many times. The V gene is TRBV20-1, the J gene TRBJ2-3; 9 nucleotides match TRBD1. From germline, CDR1 is DFQATT and CDR2 SNEGSKA (reference sequence). The CDR3 loop spans 16 amino acids. Trimming took 3 bases from V and 2 from J; bases not matched to a gene: 9. The CDR3: CSASGTGFDLTDTQYF. The CDR3 nucleotides are TGCAGTGCTAGCGGGACAGGGTTTGACCTCACAGATACGCAGTATTTT.

This clonotype was picked up many times. V is TRBV5-5 and J is TRBJ1-1; D is unresolved. V shed 4 bases and J shed 0 bases, with 7 bases lying between them. Germline V lookup: CDR1 SGHKS, CDR2 YYEKEE (reference sequence). The CDR3 is 13 amino acids. CDR3: CASSAFVNTEAFF. The CDR3 DNA is TGTGCCAGCAGCGCCTTCGTGAACACTGAAGCTTTCTTT.

This clonotype rates as medium-sized. V gene TRBV12-3 or TRBV12-4 combines with J gene TRBJ2-5, with D unresolved. V was clipped by 2 bases and J by 3 bases, with 7 bases between them. CDR3 length: 13 residues. This CDR3 is CASSLIWEETQYF. The CDR3 nucleotides are TGTGCCAGCAGTTTAATATGGGAAGAGACCCAGTACTTC.

To note about this clonotype: A much bigger clone sits one base away, suggesting this may be a read error. This chain connects TRBV20-1 to TRBJ1-5, with 8 positions matching TRBD1. Germline V gene data show CDR1 as DFQATT and CDR2 as SNEGSKA (reference sequence). The CDR3 length is 16 residues. CDR3 nucleotide sequence: TGCAGTGCTCAAGACTATCAGGGGGCGTGGAATCGGCCCCAGCATTTT. It specifies CSAQDYQGAWNRPQHF.

This clonotype was seen at least ten times. CDR3 nucleotide sequence: TGCGCCAGCAGCCAAGGCGGGACAGGGAAGTACGAGCAGTACTTC. It is translated as CASSQGGTGKYEQYF. This chain joins TRBV4-3 and TRBJ2-7; 9 bases align to TRBD1. V shed 1 base, J shed 4 bases, and the junction held 5 bases outside the gene matches. The CDR3 totals 15 residues. Germline CDR1 is LGHNA and CDR2 is YSLEER.

This clonotype has a count of ten or more. The chain couples TRBV10-2 to TRBJ2-3; weak D call: TRBD2 (7 bases). The germline CDR1 and CDR2 sequences are WSHSY and SAAADI. V lost 1 base to trimming and J lost 4 bases, with 15 bases between them. CDR3 length equals 16 residues. The CDR3, as DNA: TGCGCCAGCAGTGAGTTTGGGGGGGCGGGCGCAGATACGCAGTATTTT. Translated, it gives CASSEFGGAGADTQYF.

The genes are TRBV2 and TRBJ2-5; D call uncertain. This CDR3 region has 12 residues. The germline V gene encodes CDR1 SNHLY and CDR2 FYNNEI. The ends were cut back, 6 bases at V and 3 bases at J, with 8 bases in the middle. CDR3 DNA: TGTGCCAGCAGCTATGACGAAGAGACCCAGTACTTC. Amino acid sequence: CASSYDEETQYF.

Many counts were recorded for this clonotype. The chain uses TRBV24-1 and TRBJ2-1; a possible D gene is TRBD1 (6 bases). The CDR3 is made up of 13 amino acids. Trimming took off 6 bases at V and 9 bases at J, with 14 bases between the two ends. Germline loops: CDR1 KGHDR, CDR2 SFDVKD. CDR3: CATSQGKFTEQFF. In DNA, the CDR3 is TGTGCCACCAGTCAGGGGAAGTTTACTGAGCAGTTCTTC.

This clonotype was picked up many times. The chain is built from TRBV5-4 and TRBJ2-1; 11 bases are a match to TRBD2. V dropped 4 bases and J dropped 6; count of bases not matched to a gene: 6. The germline gives CDR1 SGHNT, CDR2 YYREEE (reference sequence). The CDR3 contains 15 residues. For the CDR3, the DNA is TGTGCCAGCAGCCTATTAGCGGGGGGGATCAATGAGCAGTTCTTC. This encodes CASSLLAGGINEQFF.

V and J are TRBV6-5 and TRBJ2-5; D not resolved. CDR3 length equals 12 residues. The V and J ends lost 8 bases and 2 bases respectively, with 9 bases between them. Germline CDR1 and CDR2: MNHEY and SVGAGI. The CDR3 coding sequence is TGTGCCAGCCGCTCCCCGCAAGAGACCCAGTACTTC. It encodes CASRSPQETQYF.

This clonotype was seen repeatedly, ten times or more. This chain's CDR3 is CASSLAWDTEAFF. CDR3 sequence (DNA): TGCGCCAGCAGCTTGGCCTGGGACACTGAAGCTTTCTTT. The V and J genes are TRBV5-1 and TRBJ1-1, with unresolved D. Germline V lookup: CDR1 SGHRS, CDR2 YFSETQ. Between the trimmed V and J ends, which lost 0 bases and 3 bases, there was a span of 6 bases. This CDR3 comprises 13 residues. Full variable domain (outside the CDR3, taken from reference TRBV5-1 and TRBJ1-1): KAGVTQTPRYLIKTRGQQVTLSCSPISGHRSVSWYQQTPGQGLQFLFEYFSETQRNKGNFPGRFSGRQFSNSRSEMNVSTLELGDSALYLCASSLAWDTEAFFGQGTRLTVV.

The rearrangement uses TRBV29-1 and TRBJ2-1; 13 nucleotides agree with TRBD2. Trimming took 6 bases from V and 9 from J; bases not matched to a gene: 8. Germline V gene data show CDR1 as SQVTM and CDR2 as ANQGSEA. This CDR3 has 14 residues. The CDR3 protein is CSVATSGRHFEQFF. Here the CDR3 DNA reads TGCAGCGTGGCGACTAGCGGGAGGCATTTTGAGCAGTTCTTC.